The following is a TCR beta chain sequence with its context. Repertoires were generated with immunoSEQ multiplex PCR, while TCRdb's copy carries only in-frame clones and drops some. The sample gives 110,000 to 150,000 clones, just under 85% of which show up once; 9.2% is in the top ten. This record belongs to a study of blood T cell repertoires in COVID-19. From germline, CDR1 is MDHEN and CDR2 SYDVKM. CDR3 length equals 14 residues. V lost 8 bases to trimming and J lost 6 bases, with 16 bases between them. Sequencing was performed on PBMCs or T cells enriched from blood (not recorded which). The chain is built from TRBV28 and TRBJ1-4; tentative D call: TRBD1 (5 bases). The clonotype comes from a man aged 45-60 years who had recovered from COVID-19. This chain's CDR3 is CASRPPRVDEKLFF. CDR3 DNA: TGTGCCAGCCGCCCCCCCAGGGTCGATGAAAAACTGTTTTTT.